The clone carrying this T cell receptor beta chain was detected a few times. This sample was taken from a study of human T cells and chemical hapten exposure. Sample time point: patch test 2, 6 weeks after DPC sensitization. Regarding treatment: therapeutic diphenylcyclopropenone sensitization with weekly scalp DPC. Germline values: CDR1 SGHTA, CDR2 FQGNSA. Trimming took off 1 base at V and 5 bases at J, with 9 bases between the two ends. This CDR3 has 14 residues. TCRdb reprocessed the RACE reads with MiXCR, giving one entry per CDR3 protein. The top ten hold around 1.4% of the sample, which has more than 110,000 distinct CDR3 sequences, about 12% seen once.

This TCR derives from a woman in her 50s with alopecia areata. Some clones in this sample may be carry-over from other donors' samples. V and J are TRBV7-2 and TRBJ2-4; either TRBD1 or TRBD2 may fit D (6 bases each). Material: whole blood, obtained in connection with sensitization to the hapten diphenylcyclopropenone (DPC). The CDR3 loop is CASSLGGAQNIQYF. In nucleotides, the CDR3 is TGTGCCAGCAGCTTAGGGGGGGCCCAAAACATTCAGTACTTC.